The rows below give T cell receptor beta chains drawn from one sample of a study of blood T cell repertoires in COVID-19. The data were produced by immunoSEQ multiplex PCR, yet TCRdb's version contains in-frame clones alone and is incomplete. The repertoire holds some 70,000 clones, with about nine tenths as singletons. The material sequenced was peripheral blood. Every receptor here comes from a human donor with active COVID-19. The donor label of this sample is uncertain. The CDR3 runs from the conserved cysteine through the conserved F or W. Fields, in order: J gene, V gene, D gene, clone size, CDR3 DNA, CDR3 protein. D genes are given only for firm matches. Only some rows state a clone size, as once, few, many or a class for expanded clones.

J gene: TRBJ2-2
V gene: TRBV7-6
D gene: TRBD2
clone size: -
CDR3 DNA: TGTGCCAGCAGCGCATCCGGGACTAGAAACATCGGGGAGCTGTTTTTT
CDR3 protein: CASSASGTRNIGELFF

J gene: TRBJ2-3
V gene: TRBV4-2
D gene: TRBD2
clone size: -
CDR3 DNA: TGTGCCAGCTCCCGGGACTACCAATCTAGCACAGATACGCAGTATTTT
CDR3 protein: CASSRDYQSSTDTQYF

J gene: TRBJ1-6
V gene: TRBV6-1
D gene: -
clone size: -
CDR3 DNA: TGTGCCAGCAGTGAAGCGCAGGTTTCCCCCCTCCACTTT
CDR3 protein: CASSEAQVSPLHF

J gene: TRBJ1-1
V gene: TRBV6-2/TRBV6-3
D gene: TRBD1
clone size: -
CDR3 DNA: TGTGCCAGCAGTACAGGGGGATACTATGAAGCTTTCTTT
CDR3 protein: CASSTGGYYEAFF

J gene: TRBJ2-4
V gene: TRBV5-1
D gene: TRBD1
clone size: -
CDR3 DNA: TGCGCCAGCAGCTTGGGACAGGGACAAAACATTCAGTACTTC
CDR3 protein: CASSLGQGQNIQYF

J gene: TRBJ2-2
V gene: TRBV6-1
D gene: -
clone size: -
CDR3 DNA: TGTGCCAGCAGTGAAAGAGGGCAGGGGGGCACCGGGGAGCTGTTTTTT
CDR3 protein: CASSERGQGGTGELFF

J gene: TRBJ1-2
V gene: TRBV4-3
D gene: TRBD1
clone size: -
CDR3 DNA: TGCGCCAGCAGCCAAGCGACAGGGTCCGGCTACACCTTC
CDR3 protein: CASSQATGSGYTF

J gene: TRBJ2-1
V gene: TRBV12-5
D gene: -
clone size: once
CDR3 DNA: TGTGCTAGTGGTAATTCCCCGGAGACCAATGAGCAGTTCTTC
CDR3 protein: CASGNSPETNEQFF

J gene: TRBJ2-7
V gene: TRBV10-3
D gene: TRBD1
clone size: -
CDR3 DNA: TGTGCCACCCGGGACAGTCACTACGAGCAGTACTTC
CDR3 protein: CATRDSHYEQYF

J gene: TRBJ2-3
V gene: TRBV9
D gene: -
clone size: -
CDR3 DNA: TGTGCCAGCAGCGTAGAGGAGGCCGGCTATACGCAGTATTTT
CDR3 protein: CASSVEEAGYTQYF

J gene: TRBJ1-5
V gene: TRBV6-1
D gene: -
clone size: -
CDR3 DNA: TGTGCCAGCAGTGAAGGGTCGGTGGGGGCCAGTCAGCCCCAGCATTTT
CDR3 protein: CASSEGSVGASQPQHF

J gene: TRBJ1-3
V gene: TRBV18
D gene: -
clone size: few
CDR3 DNA: TGTGCCAGCTCACCTGCCACAGGATTAGGAAACACCATATATTTT
CDR3 protein: CASSPATGLGNTIYF

J gene: TRBJ2-5
V gene: TRBV3-1/TRBV3-2
D gene: -
clone size: -
CDR3 DNA: TGTGCCAGCAGCCCGAGGGGGGGGCGGGAGACCCAGTACTTC
CDR3 protein: CASSPRGGRETQYF

J gene: TRBJ1-4
V gene: TRBV18
D gene: -
clone size: -
CDR3 DNA: TGTGCCAGCTCACCTCAGGTTGGGGAAAAACTGTTTTTT
CDR3 protein: CASSPQVGEKLFF

J gene: TRBJ2-7
V gene: TRBV12-3/TRBV12-4
D gene: -
clone size: -
CDR3 DNA: TGTGCCAGCTCGATGACTAGCTACGAGCAGTACTTC
CDR3 protein: CASSMTSYEQYF

J gene: TRBJ1-2
V gene: TRBV4-1
D gene: -
clone size: -
CDR3 DNA: TGCGCCAGCAGCCACCCAGGGGAAGCTAACTATGGCTACACCTTC
CDR3 protein: CASSHPGEANYGYTF

J gene: TRBJ2-7
V gene: TRBV7-2
D gene: -
clone size: -
CDR3 DNA: TGTGCCAGCAGCCTTTCCGGCGGTGTTGCCTACGAGCAGTACTTC
CDR3 protein: CASSLSGGVAYEQYF

J gene: TRBJ2-7
V gene: TRBV19
D gene: TRBD2
clone size: -
CDR3 DNA: TGTGCCAGTAGTATGGCAGGGACTATCGGCTACGAGCAGTACTTC
CDR3 protein: CASSMAGTIGYEQYF

J gene: TRBJ2-7
V gene: TRBV5-1
D gene: -
clone size: -
CDR3 DNA: TGCGCCAGCAGCGTCGGGACAAGTCCTTACGAGCAGTACTTC
CDR3 protein: CASSVGTSPYEQYF

J gene: TRBJ1-1
V gene: TRBV7-9
D gene: TRBD1
clone size: -
CDR3 DNA: TGTGCCAGCAGCCGACAGGGGATGAACACTGAAGCTTTCTTT
CDR3 protein: CASSRQGMNTEAFF

J gene: TRBJ2-1
V gene: TRBV14
D gene: TRBD2
clone size: once
CDR3 DNA: TGTGCCAGCAGCCGCCTCCCGGGACTAGCGGGATCTGAGCAGTTCTTC
CDR3 protein: CASSRLPGLAGSEQFF

J gene: TRBJ2-1
V gene: TRBV7-9
D gene: -
clone size: few
CDR3 DNA: TGTGCCAGCAGCTTATTGCGGTTTGACGGTGAGCAGTTCTTC
CDR3 protein: CASSLLRFDGEQFF

J gene: TRBJ1-1
V gene: TRBV11-2
D gene: TRBD1
clone size: -
CDR3 DNA: TGTGCCAGCAGCTTGACAGGGGGTCGGGTCACTGAAGCTTTCTTT
CDR3 protein: CASSLTGGRVTEAFF

J gene: TRBJ2-7
V gene: TRBV19
D gene: -
clone size: -
CDR3 DNA: TGTGCCAGTAGTATCATCGAGGGTAACTACGAGCAGTACTTC
CDR3 protein: CASSIIEGNYEQYF

J gene: TRBJ1-2
V gene: TRBV12-5
D gene: -
clone size: -
CDR3 DNA: TGTGCTAGTGGTCCGGTTCCGGGATATGGCTACACCTTC
CDR3 protein: CASGPVPGYGYTF

J gene: TRBJ2-3
V gene: TRBV19
D gene: TRBD2
clone size: once
CDR3 DNA: TGTGCCAGTAGAGATTCGGGACTAGCGGGAGGAACAGATACGCAGTATTTT
CDR3 protein: CASRDSGLAGGTDTQYF

J gene: TRBJ1-1
V gene: TRBV7-2
D gene: -
clone size: -
CDR3 DNA: TGTGCCAGCAGCTTAGCGCTATCGAACACTGAAGCTTTCTTT
CDR3 protein: CASSLALSNTEAFF

J gene: TRBJ2-7
V gene: TRBV4-3
D gene: -
clone size: -
CDR3 DNA: TGCGCCAGCAGCCAAGACGGCGGATTCTACGAGCAGTACTTC
CDR3 protein: CASSQDGGFYEQYF

J gene: TRBJ2-1
V gene: TRBV7-2
D gene: TRBD2
clone size: -
CDR3 DNA: TGTGCCAGCAGCCTTACTAGCGGGAGGCTAAGGGAGCAGTTCTTC
CDR3 protein: CASSLTSGRLREQFF

J gene: TRBJ2-5
V gene: TRBV12-2
D gene: -
clone size: -
CDR3 DNA: TGTGCAAGTCGCTTAGCGTCCCGACTAGCGGGAGGGCCTGGGGAGACCCAGTACTTC
CDR3 protein: CASRLASRLAGGPGETQYF

J gene: TRBJ2-7
V gene: TRBV4-3
D gene: TRBD1
clone size: -
CDR3 DNA: TGCGCCAGCAGCCTCGGACAGGGGGCAAAGACCTACGAGCAGTACTTC
CDR3 protein: CASSLGQGAKTYEQYF

J gene: TRBJ2-1
V gene: TRBV15
D gene: -
clone size: few
CDR3 DNA: TGTGCCACCAGCAGAGATCCAGGGTCCTACAATGAGCAGTTCTTC
CDR3 protein: CATSRDPGSYNEQFF

J gene: TRBJ1-1
V gene: TRBV6-5
D gene: -
clone size: -
CDR3 DNA: TGTGCCAGCAAGGAGGCCATGAACACTGAAGCTTTCTTT
CDR3 protein: CASKEAMNTEAFF

J gene: TRBJ2-2
V gene: TRBV9
D gene: -
clone size: -
CDR3 DNA: TGTGCCAGCACGGACACCTCGAACACCGGGGAGCTGTTTTTT
CDR3 protein: CASTDTSNTGELFF

J gene: TRBJ1-3
V gene: TRBV28
D gene: -
clone size: -
CDR3 DNA: TGTGCCAGCAAAAAGGACAGCCCTGGAAACACCATATATTTT
CDR3 protein: CASKKDSPGNTIYF

J gene: TRBJ1-2
V gene: TRBV28
D gene: -
clone size: once
CDR3 DNA: TGTGCCAGCAGTTTATCCCAGGGGAACTATGGCTACACCTTC
CDR3 protein: CASSLSQGNYGYTF

J gene: TRBJ2-7
V gene: TRBV3-1/TRBV3-2
D gene: TRBD2
clone size: once
CDR3 DNA: TGTGCCAGCAGCCAAGGTAAAAGCGTGAGGGGAGGGCCCTACGAGCAGTACTTC
CDR3 protein: CASSQGKSVRGGPYEQYF

J gene: TRBJ2-6
V gene: TRBV28
D gene: -
clone size: -
CDR3 DNA: TGTGCCAGCAGTTTACCGACAGCATCTGGGGCCAACGTCCTGACTTTC
CDR3 protein: CASSLPTASGANVLTF

J gene: TRBJ1-5
V gene: TRBV6-5
D gene: TRBD1
clone size: -
CDR3 DNA: TGTGCCAGCACCCTCGGACAGGATCAGCCCCAGCATTTT
CDR3 protein: CASTLGQDQPQHF

J gene: TRBJ1-1
V gene: TRBV5-1
D gene: TRBD1
clone size: -
CDR3 DNA: TGCGCCAGCAGCTTGGGTCACGAGGGGGCCGGTCGTGGAGCTTTCTTT
CDR3 protein: CASSLGHEGAGRGAFF

J gene: TRBJ2-5
V gene: TRBV7-2
D gene: TRBD2
clone size: -
CDR3 DNA: TGTGCCAGCAGCTCAAACCGAGCGGGAGGGCCGGAGACCCAGTACTTC
CDR3 protein: CASSSNRAGGPETQYF

J gene: TRBJ2-3
V gene: TRBV24-1
D gene: TRBD1
clone size: -
CDR3 DNA: TGTGCCACCAGTGATTTAGGTAGGACAGGCCGCCCGGATACGCAGTATTTT
CDR3 protein: CATSDLGRTGRPDTQYF

J gene: TRBJ2-5
V gene: TRBV7-2
D gene: -
clone size: -
CDR3 DNA: TGTGCCAGCAGCTTCGGAGAGACCCAGTACTTC
CDR3 protein: CASSFGETQYF

J gene: TRBJ1-1
V gene: TRBV20-1
D gene: -
clone size: -
CDR3 DNA: TGCAGTGCTAGCCGGAACACTGAAGCTTTCTTT
CDR3 protein: CSASRNTEAFF

J gene: TRBJ2-2
V gene: TRBV9
D gene: -
clone size: once
CDR3 DNA: TGTGCCAGCAGCGTAGTCGGGACAACGAACACCGGGGAGCTGTTTTTT
CDR3 protein: CASSVVGTTNTGELFF

J gene: TRBJ2-2
V gene: TRBV7-8
D gene: TRBD1
clone size: -
CDR3 DNA: TGTGCCAGCAGCAGGGGGACAGCAAACACCGGGGAGCTGTTTTTT
CDR3 protein: CASSRGTANTGELFF

J gene: TRBJ2-7
V gene: TRBV7-9
D gene: TRBD1
clone size: once
CDR3 DNA: TGTGCCAGCAGCCGACTGGGACAGGGGGGGTACGAGCAGTACTTC
CDR3 protein: CASSRLGQGGYEQYF

J gene: TRBJ1-2
V gene: TRBV5-6
D gene: -
clone size: -
CDR3 DNA: TGTGCCAGCAGTTCGAATGTTGTGGAGTGGTATGGCTACACCTTC
CDR3 protein: CASSSNVVEWYGYTF

J gene: TRBJ2-1
V gene: TRBV27
D gene: TRBD2
clone size: once
CDR3 DNA: TGTGCCAGCAGCTACCCGGGACTAGCGGACAATGAGCAGTTCTTC
CDR3 protein: CASSYPGLADNEQFF

J gene: TRBJ2-4
V gene: TRBV25-1
D gene: -
clone size: -
CDR3 DNA: TGTGCCAGCAGTGAATCTGGCAGTAAAAACATTCAGTACTTC
CDR3 protein: CASSESGSKNIQYF

J gene: TRBJ2-7
V gene: TRBV18
D gene: -
clone size: -
CDR3 DNA: TGTGCCAGCTCACCCGCCGGAGAGTATTACGAGCAGTACTTC
CDR3 protein: CASSPAGEYYEQYF

J gene: TRBJ2-1
V gene: TRBV4-3
D gene: -
clone size: few
CDR3 DNA: TGCGCCAGCAGCCAAGTGGGAGAAGTCAATGAGCAGTTCTTC
CDR3 protein: CASSQVGEVNEQFF

J gene: TRBJ2-7
V gene: TRBV9
D gene: -
clone size: -
CDR3 DNA: TGTGCCAGCAGCGTAGAACCGGCCTACGAGCAGTACTTC
CDR3 protein: CASSVEPAYEQYF

J gene: TRBJ2-3
V gene: TRBV11-1
D gene: TRBD1
clone size: -
CDR3 DNA: TGTGCCAGCAGCTTAGTCGGGACAGGCACAGATACGCAGTATTTT
CDR3 protein: CASSLVGTGTDTQYF

J gene: TRBJ1-1
V gene: TRBV9
D gene: -
clone size: once
CDR3 DNA: TGTGCCAGCAGCGTAGAGGCAGGGAACACTGAAGCTTTCTTT
CDR3 protein: CASSVEAGNTEAFF

J gene: TRBJ2-4
V gene: TRBV5-5
D gene: -
clone size: -
CDR3 DNA: TGTGCCAGCAGCCATCGGTATCTAGCCAAAAACATTCAGTACTTC
CDR3 protein: CASSHRYLAKNIQYF

J gene: TRBJ2-1
V gene: TRBV4-3
D gene: TRBD2
clone size: -
CDR3 DNA: TGCGCCAGCAGTCGGGGGGGTAGCGGCTCCTACAATGAGCAGTTCTTC
CDR3 protein: CASSRGGSGSYNEQFF

J gene: TRBJ2-7
V gene: TRBV7-2
D gene: -
clone size: few
CDR3 DNA: TGTGCCAGCAGCTTGCGGGCGGAAAGCTCCTACGAGCAGTACTTC
CDR3 protein: CASSLRAESSYEQYF

J gene: TRBJ2-3
V gene: TRBV18
D gene: TRBD2
clone size: -
CDR3 DNA: TGTGCCAGCTCTCAGGAAGCACCCACCGGGACTAGCGGGAGAAGAGGCACAGATACGCAGTATTTT
CDR3 protein: CASSQEAPTGTSGRRGTDTQYF

J gene: TRBJ2-1
V gene: TRBV21-1
D gene: -
clone size: -
CDR3 DNA: TGTGCCAGCAGCGGGAGAGGGGGCAGAAAGGTGTACAATGAGCAGTTCTTC
CDR3 protein: CASSGRGGRKVYNEQFF